This T cell receptor (beta chain) was identified during a study of blood T cells in healthy people across ages. Sample-barcoded 5' priming and a J-beta primer mix drove a second PCR of about 7 to 11 cycles. Any given sample supplied a minimum of 3 million CDR3-containing paired-end reads. TCRdb ran MiXCR on the 5' RACE reads and lists one entry per CDR3 protein. The sample comprises 1.5 million to 1.9 million distinct CDR3 sequences, approximately 42% of which are singletons, and under 5% rests with the top ten. Study results and caveats: It was the long-lived donors that had more naive CD4+ cells and higher diversity than aged donors. Observed TCR beta diversity per million T cells went down as age went up. This fall followed a roughly linear course with age. Naive T cell percentage showed a strong correlation with the diversity of TCR beta.

Germline V lookup: CDR1 MNHNS, CDR2 SASEGT. The CDR3 consists of 14 residues. Unmatched junction bases numbered 7, after V lost 4 bases and J lost 8 bases. A few counts support this clonotype. As yet, its antigen is unknown. This rearrangement joins TRBV6-1 to TRBJ1-4; 7 bases match TRBD1. This clonotype originated in a young woman in good health. Sequencing was carried out using blood. CDR3 bases: TGTGCCAGCAGTGCGGCCGGGACAGAGGAAAAACTGTTTTTT. It specifies CASSAAGTEEKLFF.